A single sample gave rise to the 32 T cell receptor beta chains below, sequenced in a study of cytomegalovirus exposure and HLA in healthy donors. The data were produced by immunoSEQ multiplex PCR, yet TCRdb's version contains in-frame clones alone and is incomplete. The top ten hold over 10% of the sample, which has some 200,000 clones, 75% to 85% seen once. The sample taken for sequencing was PBMCs. These receptors all come from a woman aged 25 to 39 in good health and CMV-seropositive.

The gene calls are TRBV30 and TRBJ1-3, with a tentative D call TRBD1 (5 bases). There are 14 residues in the CDR3. CDR1 is GTSNPN, CDR2 SVGIG, per germline (reference sequence). The V gene lost 8 bases and the J gene lost 4 bases, with 18 bases spanning the gap. The CDR3: CAARHGGAGNTIYF. CDR3 coding DNA: TGTGCCGCACGGCACGGGGGAGCAGGAAACACCATATATTTT.

The J gene is TRBJ2-2, the V gene TRBV2; the D is unclear. Germline CDR1 SNHLY, CDR2 FYNNEI. The CDR3 has 12 residues. Trimming took 7 bases from V and 7 from J, leaving 10 bases between them. The CDR3 nucleotides read TGTGCCAGCAACATGCGCGGCGGGGAGCTGTTTTTT. Its translation is CASNMRGGELFF.

The chain has TRBV9 and TRBJ2-1; TRBD2 agrees at 7 bases. The CDR3 consists of 17 residues. After removal of 4 bases from V and 5 bases from J, the junction contained 15 bases not matched to a gene. Germline values: CDR1 SGDLS, CDR2 YYNGEE. Written as DNA, the CDR3 is TGTGCCAGCAGCATCAACCCCCGGCGGGAGACTAACAATGAGCAGTTCTTC. It specifies CASSINPRRETNNEQFF.

This clone appeared a few times. This chain connects TRBV7-2 to TRBJ2-5, with D perhaps TRBD1 (5 bases). Trimming shortened V by 5 bases and J by 6 bases, and 19 bases separated the two germline ends. The CDR3 length is 15 residues. CDR1 and CDR2 from the germline V gene are SGHTA and FQGNSA. In nucleotides, the CDR3 is TGTGCCAGCAGCGCCGCCGTTCGTGGGGCGAAGACCCAGTACTTC. Translating it yields CASSAAVRGAKTQYF.

This clone was seen a few times. The genes are TRBV19 and TRBJ2-3; D remains ambiguous. The CDR3 has 14 amino acids. Germline V lookup: CDR1 LNHDA, CDR2 SQIVND (reference sequence). V lost 4 bases to trimming and J lost 4 bases, with 12 bases between them. CDR3 DNA: TGTGCCAGTAGTACCCTGGAGTACTCAGATACGCAGTATTTT. This sequence encodes CASSTLEYSDTQYF. The complete variable domain, with remaining parts taken from reference TRBV19 and TRBJ2-3, reads DGGITQSPKYLFRKEGQNVTLSCEQNLNHDAMYWYRQDPGQGLRLIYYSQIVNDFQKGDIAEGYSVSREKKESFPLTVTSAQKNPTAFYLCASSTLEYSDTQYFGPGTRLTVL.

This clone was observed a few times. J is TRBJ2-1 and V is TRBV5-1; D ambiguous. V lost 0 bases, J lost 4 bases, and 5 bases lay in between. Germline CDR1 SGHRS, CDR2 YFSETQ. The CDR3 is made up of 13 amino acids. The CDR3 nucleotides are TGCGCCAGCAGCTTGGGCGGTTACAATGAGCAGTTCTTC. Protein: CASSLGGYNEQFF.

The chain combines TRBV29-1 with TRBJ1-1; 7 bases align to TRBD1. The CDR3 runs to 11 residues. CDR1 and CDR2 from the germline V gene are SQVTM and ANQGSEA. V was pared by 7 bases and J by 4 bases, with 3 bases of the junction left unmatched. In DNA, the CDR3 is TGCAGCGCCAGGGGGGTCACTGAAGCTTTCTTT. This codes for CSARGVTEAFF.

The V and J genes are TRBV28 and TRBJ1-1, with D perhaps TRBD1 (5 bases). With 5 bases removed from V and 3 bases from J, the gap between germline ends came to 16 bases. The germline gives CDR1 MDHEN, CDR2 SYDVKM. The CDR3 runs 15 residues. CDR3 residues: CASSAQGGLDTEAFF. CDR3 coding DNA: TGTGCCAGCAGTGCCCAGGGAGGGTTGGACACTGAAGCTTTCTTT.

The gene calls are TRBV6-1 and TRBJ1-1; D might be TRBD1 (5 bases). There are 11 residues in the CDR3. Trimming shortened V by 11 bases and J by 5 bases, and 12 bases separated the two germline ends. From germline, CDR1 is MNHNS and CDR2 SASEGT. CDR3 in DNA: TGTGCCGGAACCCGGGGGACTGAAGCTTTCTTT. Its protein product is CAGTRGTEAFF.

The V call is TRBV28, the J call TRBJ2-7; 7 bases map to TRBD1. J was trimmed by 6 bases and V by 5 bases; bases with no gene match: 4. Germline CDR1 MDHEN, CDR2 SYDVKM. The CDR3 extends over 12 amino acids. In DNA form, the CDR3 reads TGTGCCAGCAGTACAGGGGTCGGCGAGCAGTACTTC. Translated, it gives CASSTGVGEQYF.

This clone has only a few counts. The chain carries TRBV20-1 and TRBJ2-1, with a possible D match to TRBD2 (6 bases). Germline CDR1 reads DFQATT; CDR2 reads SNEGSKA (reference sequence). Deletions cut 6 bases from V and 11 bases from J, with 14 bases between. The CDR3 runs 11 residues. The CDR3 nucleotides read TGCAGTGCGGCACTAGCAGCTCAGCAGTTCTTC. Translation gives CSAALAAQQFF.

The chain employs TRBV7-3 and TRBJ2-1, with no clear D. CDR1 is SGHTA and CDR2 is FQGTGA in the germline V gene. The ends were cut back, 5 bases at V and 1 base at J, with 6 bases in the middle. The CDR3 sequence is 13 residues long. The CDR3 loop is CASSVASYNEQFF. In nucleotides, the CDR3 is TGTGCCAGCAGCGTAGCATCCTACAATGAGCAGTTCTTC.

The chain has TRBV6-1 and TRBJ2-1; 13 bases align to TRBD2. The CDR3 has 18 amino acids. Trimming removed 4 bases from V and 9 bases from J; junction bases left unmatched: 15. The germline V gene has CDR1 MNHNS and CDR2 SASEGT. CDR3 residues: CASSGQTSGRHLSGEQFF. CDR3 bases: TGTGCCAGCAGTGGACAGACTAGCGGGAGGCACCTCTCGGGTGAGCAGTTCTTC.

There are a few counts of this clone. The chain joins TRBV28 to TRBJ1-5; D not certain. Germline lookup yields CDR1 MDHEN and CDR2 SYDVKM. Trimming removed 2 bases from V and 7 bases from J, with 3 bases in between. This CDR3 contains 11 residues. CDR3 nucleotide sequence: TGTGCCAGCAGTTTAGAGCAGCCCCAGCATTTT. Translating it yields CASSLEQPQHF.

The genes are TRBV7-8 and TRBJ2-7; 8 nucleotides agree with TRBD1. With V trimmed by 5 bases and J by 5 bases, 2 bases remained unmatched. Germline V gives CDR1 SGHVS, CDR2 FQNEAQ. The CDR3 length is 12 residues. The CDR3 coding sequence is TGTGCCAGCAGCATGGACAGGGACGAGCAGTACTTC. This codes for CASSMDRDEQYF.

There are a few counts of this clone. V is TRBV6-5 and J is TRBJ2-7, with D possibly TRBD2 on 5 matching bases. V was trimmed by 6 bases and J by 4 bases, leaving 16 bases between them. The CDR3 contains 14 residues. Germline V lookup: CDR1 MNHEY, CDR2 SVGAGI. The DNA of the CDR3 is TGTGCCAGCAGCAACCCTGGACTCAAATACGAGCAGTACTTC. It is translated as CASSNPGLKYEQYF.

The sample holds one count of this clone. The V call is TRBV4-1, the J call TRBJ2-7; 11 nucleotides line up with TRBD2. Trimming cost V 3 bases and J 2 bases; bases outside gene matches: 9. Germline V gene data show CDR1 as MGHRA and CDR2 as YSYEKL. This CDR3 is built from 17 residues. CDR3 sequence (DNA): TGCGCCAGCAGCCAGGGCGGGACTAGCGGATCTACCTACGAGCAGTACTTC. The encoded protein is CASSQGGTSGSTYEQYF.

CDR3 in DNA: TGTGCCAGCAGTTACAGGGGGACGGAAGAGACCCAGTACTTC. Amino acid sequence: CASSYRGTEETQYF. This sequence joins TRBV6-5 and TRBJ2-5, with a tentative D call TRBD1 (6 bases). Trimming took 2 bases from V and 3 from J, leaving 10 bases between them. Germline V gives CDR1 MNHEY, CDR2 SVGAGI. CDR3 length: 14 residues.

V is TRBV7-3 and J is TRBJ2-2; possibly TRBD2 for D (7 bases). This CDR3 is 18 amino acids long. The V gene lost 4 bases and the J gene lost 3 bases, with 21 bases spanning the gap. Germline CDR1 is SGHTA and CDR2 is FQGTGA. CDR3 coding DNA: TGTGCCAGCAGCTCCTCCCCTGGGGGGGCGATCGACACCGGGGAGCTGTTTTTT. Its protein is CASSSSPGGAIDTGELFF.

The V gene is TRBV10-2, the J gene TRBJ1-1; 9 positions agree with TRBD1. J gave up 5 bases and V 6 bases, and 4 bases lay outside the gene matches. The germline V gene encodes CDR1 WSHSY and CDR2 SAAADI. The CDR3 is 13 amino acids. The CDR3 here is CASRDRGGTEAFF. In nucleotides, the CDR3 is TGCGCCAGCAGGGACAGGGGAGGTACTGAAGCTTTCTTT.

The V call is TRBV15, the J call TRBJ2-7; D is perhaps TRBD1 (5 bases). Germline CDR1 LNHNV, CDR2 YYDKDF (reference sequence). The CDR3 has 14 amino acids. Trimming took 0 bases from V and 2 from J, leaving 8 bases between them. The CDR3 spells CATSRDAGPYEQYF. CDR3 nucleotide sequence: TGTGCCACCAGCAGAGATGCAGGGCCCTACGAGCAGTACTTC.

The CDR3 sequence is CASSPTGVGNEQFF. DNA for the CDR3: TGTGCCAGCAGTCCGACAGGGGTGGGCAATGAGCAGTTCTTC. The genes are TRBV11-3 and TRBJ2-1; 8 bases fit TRBD1. Germline V lookup: CDR1 SGHNT, CDR2 YENEEA. The V gene end was trimmed by 6 bases and the J gene end by 6 bases; junction bases not matched to a gene: 7. The CDR3 has 14 residues.

The chain has TRBV5-8 and TRBJ2-7; D may be TRBD1 (5 bases). Between the trimmed V and J ends, which lost 2 bases and 3 bases, there was a span of 9 bases. Looked up from germline, CDR1 is SGHTS and CDR2 is YDEGEE. The CDR3 totals 13 residues. The CDR3 reads CASSFDRDYEQYF. The CDR3, as DNA: TGTGCCAGCAGCTTCGACAGAGACTACGAGCAGTACTTC.

V and J are TRBV25-1 and TRBJ2-6, with D tentatively TRBD1 (5 bases). The length of the CDR3 is 18 residues. Trimming cost V 0 bases and J 1 base, with 13 bases left between them. The V gene's germline CDR1 is MGHDK and CDR2 SYGVNS. The CDR3 region has the DNA TGTGCCAGCAGTGAATATCAGGGTTTGGGGTCTGGGGCCAACGTCCTGACTTTC. This sequence encodes CASSEYQGLGSGANVLTF.

This chain connects TRBV6-6 to TRBJ1-4; D perhaps matches TRBD1 (6 bases). V gave up 6 bases and J gave up 7 bases, with 15 bases separating them. The CDR3 consists of 14 residues. Germline V CDR1 and CDR2: MNHNY, SVGAGI (reference sequence). CDR3 DNA sequence: TGTGCCAGCAGAAAACCCCAGGGGAGTGAAAAACTGTTTTTT. This sequence encodes CASRKPQGSEKLFF.

This chain connects TRBV27 to TRBJ2-1, with D perhaps matching TRBD2 (5 bases). The CDR3 has 15 amino acids. V lost 2 bases and J lost 5, with 13 bases in between. The germline gives CDR1 MNHEY, CDR2 SMNVEV (reference sequence). The CDR3 spells CASSLLSVADNEQFF. CDR3 coding DNA: TGTGCCAGCAGTTTACTTAGCGTGGCCGACAATGAGCAGTTCTTC.

This chain connects TRBV29-1 to TRBJ2-3; D is perhaps TRBD1 (6 bases). The V gene's germline CDR1 is SQVTM and CDR2 ANQGSEA. The CDR3 covers 14 residues. V was shortened by 3 bases and J by 3 bases, with 13 bases between the two germline ends. The CDR3 coding sequence is TGCAGCGTTGACGGCCAGGGGCGGACAGATACGCAGTATTTT. Translated, it gives CSVDGQGRTDTQYF.

Only a few counts were recorded for this clone. The sample carries other DNA sequences with the same CDR3. The chain couples TRBV6-1 to TRBJ1-5; D is undetermined. Germline CDR1 is MNHNS and CDR2 is SASEGT. Trimming took 4 bases from V and 0 from J, leaving 4 bases between them. The CDR3 length is 13 residues. CDR3 nucleotides: TGTGCCAGCAGTGCGTATAGCAATCAGCCCCAGCATTTT. This gives the protein CASSAYSNQPQHF.

The V call is TRBV2, the J call TRBJ2-1; D perhaps matches TRBD2 (6 bases). Trimming took 1 base from V and 0 from J, leaving 22 bases between them. Germline values: CDR1 SNHLY, CDR2 FYNNEI. The CDR3 runs to 20 residues. The CDR3 DNA reads as TGTGCCAGCAGTGAAGTCTATCGTCGTTGGGGGGTAAGCTCCTACAATGAGCAGTTCTTC. Its translation: CASSEVYRRWGVSSYNEQFF.

This clone was detected once. This chain links TRBV7-8 with TRBJ2-7; possible D gene TRBD1, 6 bases. V gave up 1 base and J gave up 6 bases, with 13 bases separating them. The CDR3 has 14 amino acids. CDR1 and CDR2 (germline): SGHVS, FQNEAQ. This CDR3 reads CASSLGTASTEQYF. CDR3 DNA: TGTGCCAGCAGCTTAGGGACAGCCTCGACCGAGCAGTACTTC.

V is TRBV6-1 and J is TRBJ1-2; D not certain. V was cut by 1 base and J by 4 bases, with 13 bases left in between. This CDR3 has 15 amino acids. Germline CDR1 MNHNS, CDR2 SASEGT. CDR3 residues: CASSEEGGLFYGYTF. CDR3 nucleotides: TGTGCCAGCAGTGAAGAAGGAGGATTGTTCTATGGCTACACCTTC.

The V call is TRBV4-1, the J call TRBJ2-7; 7 nucleotides line up with TRBD2. This CDR3 spans 17 amino acids. Unmatched junction bases numbered 14, after V lost 1 base and J lost 5 bases. Germline V gene sequence: CDR1 MGHRA, CDR2 YSYEKL. The CDR3 DNA reads TGCGCCAGCAGCCAAGCACTGTTAGGACTAGTCGGTCACGAGCAGTACTTC. This sequence encodes CASSQALLGLVGHEQYF.